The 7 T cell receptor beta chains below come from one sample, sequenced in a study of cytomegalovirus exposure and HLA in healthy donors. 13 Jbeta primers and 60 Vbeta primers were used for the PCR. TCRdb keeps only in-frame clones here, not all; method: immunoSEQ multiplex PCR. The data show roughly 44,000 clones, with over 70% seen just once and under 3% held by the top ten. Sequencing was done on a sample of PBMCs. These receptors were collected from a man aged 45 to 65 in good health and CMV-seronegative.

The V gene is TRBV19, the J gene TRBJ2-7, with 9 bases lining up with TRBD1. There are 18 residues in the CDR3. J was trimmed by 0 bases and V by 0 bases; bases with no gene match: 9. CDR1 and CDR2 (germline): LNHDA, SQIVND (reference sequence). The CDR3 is CASSIEGPDRGNSYEQYF. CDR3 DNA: TGTGCCAGTAGTATAGAGGGTCCCGACAGGGGGAACTCCTACGAGCAGTACTTC.

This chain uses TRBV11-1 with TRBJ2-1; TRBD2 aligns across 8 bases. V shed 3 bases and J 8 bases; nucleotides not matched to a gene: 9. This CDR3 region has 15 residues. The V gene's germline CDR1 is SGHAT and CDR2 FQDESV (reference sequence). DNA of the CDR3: TGTGCCAGCAGCTTTCTGCTAGCGGGTATGGATGAGCAGTTCTTC. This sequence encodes CASSFLLAGMDEQFF.

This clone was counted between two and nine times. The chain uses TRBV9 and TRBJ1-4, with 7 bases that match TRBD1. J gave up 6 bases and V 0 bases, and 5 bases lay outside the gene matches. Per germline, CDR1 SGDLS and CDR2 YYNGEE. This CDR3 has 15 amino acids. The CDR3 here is CASSVAGRGYEKLFF. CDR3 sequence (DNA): TGTGCCAGCAGCGTAGCCGGCAGGGGGTATGAAAAACTGTTTTTT.

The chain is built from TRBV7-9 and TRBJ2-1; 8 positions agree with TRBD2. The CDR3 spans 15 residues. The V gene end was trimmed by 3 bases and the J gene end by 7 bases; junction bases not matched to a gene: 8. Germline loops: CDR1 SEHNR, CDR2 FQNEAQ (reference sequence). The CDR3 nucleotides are TGTGCCAGCAGCTTTCAACTCGGGAGGGCAAATGAGCAGTTCTTC. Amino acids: CASSFQLGRANEQFF.

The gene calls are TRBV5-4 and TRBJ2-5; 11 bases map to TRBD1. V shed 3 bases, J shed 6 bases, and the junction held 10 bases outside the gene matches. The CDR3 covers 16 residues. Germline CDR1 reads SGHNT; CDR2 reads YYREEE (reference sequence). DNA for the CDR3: TGTGCCAGCAGCTCAGACCCCGGGACAGGGGGGAAGACCCAGTACTTC. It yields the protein CASSSDPGTGGKTQYF. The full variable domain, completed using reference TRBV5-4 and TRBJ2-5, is ETGVTQSPTHLIKTRGQQVTLRCSSQSGHNTVSWYQQALGQGPQFIFQYYREEENGRGNFPPRFSGLQFPNYSSELNVNALELDDSALYLCASSSDPGTGGKTQYFGPGTRLLVL.

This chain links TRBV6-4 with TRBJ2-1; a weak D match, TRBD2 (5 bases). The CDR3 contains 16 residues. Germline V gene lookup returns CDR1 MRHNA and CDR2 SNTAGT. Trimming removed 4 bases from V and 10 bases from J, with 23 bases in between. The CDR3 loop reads CASSVMRLGAGGEQFF. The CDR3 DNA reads TGTGCCAGCAGTGTAATGAGGTTGGGTGCGGGCGGCGAGCAGTTCTTC.

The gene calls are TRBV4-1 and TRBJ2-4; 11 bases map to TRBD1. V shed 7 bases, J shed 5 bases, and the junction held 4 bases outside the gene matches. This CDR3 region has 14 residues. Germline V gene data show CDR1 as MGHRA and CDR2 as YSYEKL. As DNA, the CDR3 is TGCGCCAGCACAAGGACAGGGGGCCAAAACATTCAGTACTTC. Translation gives CASTRTGGQNIQYF.